This is a list of T cell receptor beta chains from one sample in a study of blood T cell repertoires in COVID-19. TCRdb keeps only in-frame clones here, not all; method: immunoSEQ multiplex PCR. Here the sample spans approximately 280,000 clones, approximately 90% being singletons. The source material was peripheral blood. Source of these receptors: a woman aged 25 to 39 with COVID-19, enrolled during active disease. CDR3s include the opening cysteine and the closing phenylalanine or tryptophan. Where a row states a size, it is once, few, many or the class of an expanded clone; other rows omit it.

>TRBV14|13|few
CASSLTSPETQYF
>TRBV10-3|16|-
CAISDDSQGSTDTQYF
>TRBV7-2|15|-
CASSAYRVGTDTQYF
>TRBV10-3|16|once
CAIRERGTFGNTEAFF
>TRBV10-3|12|-
CAISGGWSEAFF
>TRBV9|15|-
CASSRTGETNQPQHF
>TRBV30|15|-
CAWSVGLAGDYEQYF
>TRBV5-5|20|-
CASSLGLAGGPRPSTDTQYF
>TRBV12-3/TRBV12-4|13|-
CASGVRGIYGYTF
>TRBV9|16|-
CASSVVVAGGSNEQFF
>TRBV6-6|14|-
CASSDVQGRYGYTF
>TRBV27|15|-
CASRLGGTGLGGYTF
>TRBV24-1|15|-
CATSDSRQSSYEQYF
>TRBV28|13|-
CASTPGVKEKLFF
>TRBV9|13|-
CAPGQGTTGELFF
>TRBV5-1|15|-
CASSLLGQDTDTQYF